The 25 T cell receptor beta chains below come from one sample, sequenced in a study of blood T cell repertoires in COVID-19. TCRdb's copy holds only in-frame clones and misses some; the assay was immunoSEQ multiplex PCR. The sample has 150,000 to 200,000 clones; about 90% are singletons. The sequencing input was peripheral blood. These receptor sequences come from a man between 60 and 75 years old with active or convalescent COVID-19.

This chain links TRBV9 with TRBJ1-1; possible D gene TRBD1, 5 bases. The CDR3 contains 12 residues. Germline V gene data show CDR1 as SGDLS and CDR2 as YYNGEE. The CDR3 reads CALSGHFTEAFF. The DNA for the CDR3 is TGTGCTCTGTCAGGACACTTCACTGAAGCTTTCTTT.

This clone was observed once. The V gene is TRBV5-4, the J gene TRBJ1-3, with 11 bases aligning to TRBD1. V lost 1 base, J lost 4 bases, and 7 bases stayed unmatched. The CDR3 totals 17 residues. Germline CDR1 reads SGHNT; CDR2 reads YYREEE (reference sequence). DNA of the CDR3: TGTGCCAGCAGCTTGAAAGGACAGGGGGCGAGGGGAAACACCATATATTTT. Amino acids: CASSLKGQGARGNTIYF.

The chain employs TRBV24-1 and TRBJ2-6; 7 positions agree with TRBD1. CDR3 size: 20 residues. CDR1 is KGHDR and CDR2 is SFDVKD in the germline V gene. V gave up 4 bases and J gave up 3 bases; unmatched junction bases: 17. CDR3 residues: CATSDPNSDRVGGGANVLTF. CDR3 sequence (DNA): TGTGCCACCAGTGACCCGAATTCAGACAGGGTTGGTGGTGGGGCCAACGTCCTGACTTTC.

The chain recombines TRBV25-1 with TRBJ1-4; TRBD1 aligns across 7 bases. The J segment lost 7 bases and the V segment lost 3 bases, leaving 5 bases of the junction unmatched. CDR3 size: 14 residues. Germline loops: CDR1 MGHDK, CDR2 SYGVNS. CDR3 nucleotide sequence: TGTGCCAGCAGTGACAGCAAGGGGGCTGAAAAACTGTTTTTT. As protein: CASSDSKGAEKLFF.

This clone showed up just once. The chain has TRBV6-5 and TRBJ2-1; the match to TRBD1 covers 9 bases. The CDR3 covers 16 residues. Germline V gene sequence: CDR1 MNHEY, CDR2 SVGAGI. V was pared by 4 bases and J by 9 bases, with 13 bases of the junction left unmatched. In nucleotides, the CDR3 is TGTGCCAGCAGTTTTTACCGGGACAGGGAGCGCACTGAGCAGTTCTTC. This codes for CASSFYRDRERTEQFF.

The V and J genes are TRBV7-9 and TRBJ1-1, with 11 positions matching TRBD1. In germline, CDR1 is SEHNR, CDR2 FQNEAQ (reference sequence). V dropped 3 bases and J dropped 0; count of bases not matched to a gene: 3. The CDR3 has 16 residues. The CDR3 sequence: CASSLGTGGLNTEAFF. The DNA of the CDR3 is TGTGCCAGCAGCTTGGGGACAGGGGGATTGAACACTGAAGCTTTCTTT.

This clone was seen a single time. The J gene is TRBJ2-7, the V gene TRBV11-3, with TRBD1 identical over 8 bases. The CDR3 has 15 residues. Germline V gene sequence: CDR1 SGHNT, CDR2 YENEEA. V trimming: 5 bases; J trimming: 4 bases; junction bases outside the gene matches: 10. The CDR3 loop reads CASSPGTGHEYEQYF. The CDR3, as DNA: TGTGCCAGCAGCCCCGGGACAGGACATGAATACGAGCAGTACTTC.

With regard to this clone: This CDR3 is also generated by other DNA sequences in the sample. The chain carries TRBV6-5 and TRBJ2-7, with 8 bases that match TRBD1. V lost 4 bases, J lost 1 base, and 6 bases stayed unmatched. CDR3 size: 15 residues. Germline values: CDR1 MNHEY, CDR2 SVGAGI. CDR3: CASSSPGQGSYEQYF. The CDR3 DNA sequence: TGTGCCAGCAGTTCCCCCGGACAGGGTTCCTACGAGCAGTACTTC.

This chain uses TRBV9 with TRBJ2-3; TRBD2 matches at 10 bases. Germline-derived CDR1 and CDR2 are SGDLS and YYNGEE. This CDR3 region has 17 residues. With 4 bases clipped from V and 6 bases from J, the junction kept 14 bases outside the gene matches. In nucleotides, the CDR3 is TGTGCCAGCAGCCCCCGAGGGAGTAGCGGGGGGTACGATACGCAGTATTTT. Translating it yields CASSPRGSSGGYDTQYF. Together with reference TRBV9 and TRBJ2-3, the CDR3 gives the full variable domain: DSGVTQTPKHLITATGQRVTLRCSPRSGDLSVYWYQQSLDQGLQFLIQYYNGEERAKGNILERFSAQQFPDLHSELNLSSLELGDSALYFCASSPRGSSGGYDTQYFGPGTRLTVL.

The chain joins TRBV2 to TRBJ2-1; the match to TRBD2 covers 11 bases. J lost 14 bases, V lost 1 base, and 7 bases had no gene match. The germline V gene encodes CDR1 SNHLY and CDR2 FYNNEI. The CDR3 totals 14 residues. The chain's CDR3 is CASSEVLAGGSKFF. In DNA form, the CDR3 reads TGTGCCAGCAGTGAAGTGCTAGCGGGGGGCTCTAAGTTCTTC.

The chain has TRBV10-1 and TRBJ2-1, with D possibly matching TRBD2 (6 bases). The CDR3 is 16 amino acids. The germline V and J ends were trimmed by 2 bases and 3 bases, with 14 bases remaining between them. Germline V gives CDR1 WNHNN, CDR2 SYGVQD (reference sequence). The CDR3 DNA follows: TGCGCCAGCAGTGAGGAGGGGACTGGGAACTACAATGAGCAGTTCTTC. It codes for CASSEEGTGNYNEQFF.

The rearrangement uses TRBV2 and TRBJ2-6, with 8 positions matching TRBD1. The V gene end was trimmed by 3 bases and the J gene end by 2 bases; junction bases not matched to a gene: 3. In germline, CDR1 is SNHLY, CDR2 FYNNEI. The CDR3 consists of 16 residues. In DNA form, the CDR3 reads TGTGCCAGCAGTGACGGACAGGGAACTGGGGCCAACGTCCTGACTTTC. Translation: CASSDGQGTGANVLTF. Full variable domain (rest looked up from reference TRBV2 and TRBJ2-6): EPEVTQTPSHQVTQMGQEVILRCVPISNHLYFYWYRQILGQKVEFLVSFYNNEISEKSEIFDDQFSVERPDGSNFTLKIRSTKLEDSAMYFCASSDGQGTGANVLTFGAGSRLTVL.

The chain has TRBV5-4 and TRBJ2-3, with 8 bases aligning to TRBD2. The CDR3 is made up of 15 amino acids. From germline, CDR1 is SGHNT and CDR2 YYREEE (reference sequence). Trimming took 2 bases from V and 9 from J; bases not matched to a gene: 11. The CDR3 DNA follows: TGTGCCAGCAGCTTTAGCGGGGCCCGAGGAGCGACGCAGTATTTT. Residues: CASSFSGARGATQYF.

This chain uses TRBV29-1 with TRBJ1-1; no firm D call. The germline V gene encodes CDR1 SQVTM and CDR2 ANQGSEA. CDR3 size: 12 residues. Trimming removed 3 bases at V and 0 bases at J, with 5 bases between. The CDR3 DNA sequence: TGCAGCGTTGACTCCCTGAACACTGAAGCTTTCTTT. Translated, it gives CSVDSLNTEAFF. Filled out from reference TRBV29-1 and TRBJ1-1, the complete variable domain reads SAVISQKPSRDICQRGTSLTIQCQVDSQVTMMFWYRQQPGQSLTLIATANQGSEATYESGFVIDKFPISRPNLTFSTLTVSNMSPEDSSIYLCSVDSLNTEAFFGQGTRLTVV.

This chain links TRBV2 with TRBJ1-1; 10 positions agree with TRBD1. From germline, CDR1 is SNHLY and CDR2 FYNNEI. The CDR3 consists of 14 residues. V was clipped by 6 bases and J by 3 bases; unmatched bases: 4. CDR3 nucleotide sequence: TGTGCCAGCAGAGACAGGGGGCTCTACACTGAAGCTTTCTTT. Its translation: CASRDRGLYTEAFF.

In its sample, this clone was seen once. CDR3 DNA: TGCGCCAGCAGCCCAACAGGGTCGAGCACAGATACGCAGTATTTT. Protein product: CASSPTGSSTDTQYF. V usage is TRBV5-1 and J usage is TRBJ2-3, with TRBD1 as a possible D gene (6 bases). This CDR3 comprises 15 residues. Germline V gene data show CDR1 as SGHRS and CDR2 as YFSETQ. V lost 4 bases, J lost 0 bases, and 12 bases lay in between.

This clone was observed a few times. The rearrangement uses TRBV11-2 and TRBJ2-1; 8 nucleotides line up with TRBD2. This CDR3 has 14 residues. The junction had 1 base not matched to a gene; V was cut back by 4 bases and J by 2 bases. Looked up from germline, CDR1 is SGHAT and CDR2 is FQNNGV. This CDR3 reads CASSSGLAYNEQFF. As DNA, the CDR3 is TGTGCCAGCAGCTCGGGACTAGCCTACAATGAGCAGTTCTTC.

This chain connects TRBV7-9 to TRBJ2-1; TRBD1 aligns across 9 bases. The CDR3 has 15 amino acids. After removal of 5 bases from V and 1 base from J, the junction contained 3 bases not matched to a gene. Germline V gives CDR1 SEHNR, CDR2 FQNEAQ (reference sequence). The DNA of the CDR3 is TGTGCCAGCAGCAGAGGGACAGGGTCCTACAATGAGCAGTTCTTC. Translation gives CASSRGTGSYNEQFF.

V and J are TRBV6-5 and TRBJ1-5; TRBD1 matches 7 bases. Losses at the gene ends were 6 bases for V and 3 bases for J; bases not matched to a gene: 5. Germline-derived CDR1 and CDR2 are MNHEY and SVGAGI. CDR3 length: 14 residues. This CDR3 reads CASRGQPFNQPQHF. CDR3 DNA: TGTGCCAGCAGGGGACAGCCCTTCAATCAGCCCCAGCATTTT.

Only a few counts were recorded for this clone. The rearrangement uses TRBV15 and TRBJ1-1; TRBD1 agrees at 7 bases. J lost 7 bases, V lost 0 bases, and 8 bases had no gene match. Germline V gives CDR1 LNHNV, CDR2 YYDKDF (reference sequence). CDR3 size: 15 residues. For the CDR3, the DNA is TGTGCCACCAGCAGAGATCGTGGGACAGCGGATGAAGCTTTCTTT. Translating it yields CATSRDRGTADEAFF.

The CDR3 sequence is CSVLGLQNTGELFF. The CDR3 nucleotides read TGCAGCGTGCTAGGACTACAGAACACCGGGGAGCTGTTTTTT. This chain connects TRBV29-1 to TRBJ2-2, with D possibly being TRBD2 (6 bases). Germline V gene data show CDR1 as SQVTM and CDR2 as ANQGSEA. The V end was cut by 6 bases, the J end by 1 base, with 12 bases between. This CDR3 comprises 14 residues.

For the CDR3, the DNA is TGCGCCAGCAGCTTGTGGGGACAGCCCACAGATACGCAGTATTTT. This gives the protein CASSLWGQPTDTQYF. This rearrangement joins TRBV5-1 to TRBJ2-3, with 7 bases that match TRBD1. Per the germline V gene, CDR1 is SGHRS and CDR2 is YFSETQ. This CDR3 has 15 residues. Unmatched junction bases numbered 4, after V lost 1 base and J lost 2 bases.

The chain joins TRBV6-6 to TRBJ1-5; the D gene is possibly TRBD1 (5 bases). The V end lost 1 base, the J end lost 5 bases, and 15 bases lay between the germline ends. The CDR3 totals 16 residues. Germline CDR1 is MNHNY and CDR2 is SVGAGI (reference sequence). DNA of the CDR3: TGTGCCAGCAGTTACTTTGGAGGGAGAGGGGATCAGCCCCAGCATTTT. Its translation: CASSYFGGRGDQPQHF.

Only one count was recorded for this clone. The V and J genes are TRBV5-1 and TRBJ1-1, with D perhaps matching TRBD1 (6 bases). V was clipped by 0 bases and J by 2 bases, with 11 bases between them. The CDR3 consists of 15 residues. CDR1 SGHRS and CDR2 YFSETQ come from the germline V gene. The CDR3 is CASSLEPGVNTEAFF. The CDR3, as DNA: TGCGCCAGCAGCTTGGAGCCAGGGGTTAACACTGAAGCTTTCTTT.

J is TRBJ2-7 and V is TRBV4-1; D not resolved. V lost 1 base and J 0 bases, leaving 7 bases between the germline ends. CDR1 is MGHRA, CDR2 YSYEKL, per germline. The CDR3 covers 14 residues. The CDR3 DNA sequence: TGCGCCAGCAGCCAAGGACAAATCTCCTACGAGCAGTACTTC. Protein product: CASSQGQISYEQYF.